This section outlines one TCR beta chain sequence together with its context. Its matching antigen is unknown. These data originate in a study of shared clonotypes between healthy human individuals. Execution of the assay was at deep level. Across several immunoSEQ plates, the genomic DNA of each subset was split evenly. The authors' processing: Because ImmunoSEQ provided only junction sequences with no quality scores, the filtering differed. Assay: immunoSEQ multiplex PCR; the TCRdb copy retains only in-frame clones and omits some. The D gene and trimming were derived from the DNA, and the V and J assignments and clone size from that table. Among 950,000 to 1,300,000 clones listed, around 74% were seen once. General study results and limits: Researchers found naive subsets generally carried larger estimated richness than memory subsets.

Germline-derived CDR1 and CDR2 are MGHRA and YSYEKL. This CDR3 region has 17 residues. With 3 bases removed from V and 0 bases from J, the gap between germline ends came to 15 bases. The chain uses TRBV4-1 and TRBJ1-5; a weak D match, TRBD1 (5 bases). The sample consisted of memory CD4+ T cells sorted from blood. Subset indicated: CD45RA-negative fraction. The receptor was derived from a man between 18 and 29 years old in good health. Here the CDR3 reads CASSQEGSALSNQPQHF. Here the CDR3 DNA reads TGCGCCAGCAGCCAGGAGGGGTCGGCACTTAGCAATCAGCCCCAGCATTTT.